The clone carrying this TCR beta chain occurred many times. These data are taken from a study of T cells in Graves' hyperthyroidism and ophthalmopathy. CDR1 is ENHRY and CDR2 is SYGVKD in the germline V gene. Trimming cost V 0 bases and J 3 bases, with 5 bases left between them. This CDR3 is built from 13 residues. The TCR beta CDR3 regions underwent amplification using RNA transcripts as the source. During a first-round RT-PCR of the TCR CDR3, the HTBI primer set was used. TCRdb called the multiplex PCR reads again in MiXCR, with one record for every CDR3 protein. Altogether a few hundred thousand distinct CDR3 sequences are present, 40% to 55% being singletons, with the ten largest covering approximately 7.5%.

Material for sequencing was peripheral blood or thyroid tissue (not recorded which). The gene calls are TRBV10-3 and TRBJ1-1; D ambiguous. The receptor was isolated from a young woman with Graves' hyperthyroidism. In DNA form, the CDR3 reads TGTGCCATCAGTGAGTCAGGGTACACTGAAGCTTTCTTT. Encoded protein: CAISESGYTEAFF.